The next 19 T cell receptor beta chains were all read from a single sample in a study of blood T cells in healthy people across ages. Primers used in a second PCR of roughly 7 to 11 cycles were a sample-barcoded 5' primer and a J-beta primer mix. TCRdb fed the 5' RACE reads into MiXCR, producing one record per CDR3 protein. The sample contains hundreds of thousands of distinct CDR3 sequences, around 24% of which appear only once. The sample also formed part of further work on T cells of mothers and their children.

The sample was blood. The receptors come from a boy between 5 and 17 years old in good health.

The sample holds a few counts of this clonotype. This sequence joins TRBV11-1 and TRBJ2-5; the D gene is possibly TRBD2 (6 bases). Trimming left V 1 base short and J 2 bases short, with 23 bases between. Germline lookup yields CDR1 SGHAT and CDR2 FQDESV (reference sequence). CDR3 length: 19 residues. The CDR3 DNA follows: TGTGCCAGCAGCTTAGTCTTGGCGACATACGGGACTCCACAAGAGACCCAGTACTTC. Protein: CASSLVLATYGTPQETQYF.

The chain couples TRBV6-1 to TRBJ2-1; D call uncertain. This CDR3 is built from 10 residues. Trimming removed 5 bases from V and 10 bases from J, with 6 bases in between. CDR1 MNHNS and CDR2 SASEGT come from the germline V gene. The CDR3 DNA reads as TGTGCCAGCAGTAGCCGGGAGCAGTTCTTC. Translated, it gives CASSSREQFF.

The CDR3 is CASSLSRTGNNEQFF. The CDR3 region has the DNA TGTGCCAGCAGTTTATCCCGGACAGGGAACAATGAGCAGTTCTTC. The chain employs TRBV27 and TRBJ2-1; TRBD1 aligns across 8 bases. The ends lost 0 bases at V and 5 bases at J; junction bases unmatched: 3. Germline assignment: CDR1 MNHEY and CDR2 SMNVEV (reference sequence). The CDR3 contains 15 residues.

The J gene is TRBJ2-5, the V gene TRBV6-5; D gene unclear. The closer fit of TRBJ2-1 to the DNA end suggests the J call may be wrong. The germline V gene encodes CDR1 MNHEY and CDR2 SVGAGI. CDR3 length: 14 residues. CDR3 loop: CASSSQTYRNEQFF. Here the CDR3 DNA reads TGTGCCAGCAGTTCGCAGACATATCGAAATGAGCAGTTCTTC.

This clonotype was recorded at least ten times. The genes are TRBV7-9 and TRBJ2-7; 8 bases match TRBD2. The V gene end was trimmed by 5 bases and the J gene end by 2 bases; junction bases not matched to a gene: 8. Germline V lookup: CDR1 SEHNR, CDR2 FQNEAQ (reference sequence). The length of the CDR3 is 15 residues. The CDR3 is CASSPSGGTTYEQYF. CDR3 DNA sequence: TGTGCCAGCAGCCCCAGCGGGGGCACGACCTACGAGCAGTACTTC.

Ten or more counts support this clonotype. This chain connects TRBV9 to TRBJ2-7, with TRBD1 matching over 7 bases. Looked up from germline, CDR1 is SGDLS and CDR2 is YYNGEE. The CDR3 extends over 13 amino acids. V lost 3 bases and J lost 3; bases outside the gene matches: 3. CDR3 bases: TGTGCCAGCAGCGGACAGGGTGGCTACGAGCAGTACTTC. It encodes CASSGQGGYEQYF.

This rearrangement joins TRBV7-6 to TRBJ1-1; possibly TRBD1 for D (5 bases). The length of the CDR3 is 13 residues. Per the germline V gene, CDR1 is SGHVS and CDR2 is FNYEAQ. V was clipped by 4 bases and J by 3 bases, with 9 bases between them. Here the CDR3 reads CASSSQVDTEAFF. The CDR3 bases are TGTGCCAGCAGCTCACAGGTAGACACTGAAGCTTTCTTT.

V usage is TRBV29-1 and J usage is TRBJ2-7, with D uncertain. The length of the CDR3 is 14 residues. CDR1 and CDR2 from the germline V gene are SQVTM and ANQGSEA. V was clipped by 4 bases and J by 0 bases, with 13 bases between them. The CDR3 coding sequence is TGCAGCGTTGGTAAGGAAATCTACTCCTACGAGCAGTACTTC. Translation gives CSVGKEIYSYEQYF.

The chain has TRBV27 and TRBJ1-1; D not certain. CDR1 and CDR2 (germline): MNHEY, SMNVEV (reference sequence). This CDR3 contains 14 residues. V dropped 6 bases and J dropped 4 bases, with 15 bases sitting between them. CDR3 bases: TGTGCCAGCAGAGGAGGTTTTAGAGGCACTGAAGCTTTCTTT. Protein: CASRGGFRGTEAFF.

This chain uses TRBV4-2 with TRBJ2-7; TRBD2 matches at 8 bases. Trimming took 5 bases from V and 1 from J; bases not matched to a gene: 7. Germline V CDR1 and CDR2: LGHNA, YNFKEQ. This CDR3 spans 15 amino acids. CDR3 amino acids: CASSASGTSSYEQYF. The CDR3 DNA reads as TGTGCCAGCAGCGCCTCCGGGACTAGTTCCTACGAGCAGTACTTC.

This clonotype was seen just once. The CDR3 nucleotides read TGTGCCAGCAGTGGCCCGGGCCCCACTGAAGCTTTCTTT. Translation: CASSGPGPTEAFF. This chain joins TRBV6-1 and TRBJ1-1; no definite D call. Germline V gives CDR1 MNHNS, CDR2 SASEGT. V shed 4 bases and J shed 4 bases, with 10 bases lying between them. The CDR3 extends over 13 amino acids.

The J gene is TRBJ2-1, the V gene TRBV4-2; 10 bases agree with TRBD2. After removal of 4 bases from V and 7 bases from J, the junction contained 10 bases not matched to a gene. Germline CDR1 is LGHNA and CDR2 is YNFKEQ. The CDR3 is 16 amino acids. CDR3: CASSRLSGGAFNEQFF. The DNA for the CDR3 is TGTGCCAGCAGCCGCCTAAGCGGGGGGGCCTTTAATGAGCAGTTCTTC.

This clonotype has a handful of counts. The CDR3 DNA follows: TGTGCCAGCACGCCGAGGGATACGCAGTATTTT. Translating it yields CASTPRDTQYF. The V gene is TRBV2, the J gene TRBJ2-3; no definite D call. With 7 bases removed from V and 6 bases from J, the gap between germline ends came to 8 bases. CDR1 and CDR2 from the germline V gene are SNHLY and FYNNEI. The CDR3 has 11 residues.

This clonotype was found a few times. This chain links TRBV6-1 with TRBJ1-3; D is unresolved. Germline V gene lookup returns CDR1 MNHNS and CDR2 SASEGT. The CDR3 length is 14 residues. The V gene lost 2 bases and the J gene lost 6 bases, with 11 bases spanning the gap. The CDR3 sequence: CASSEQTAQNTIYF. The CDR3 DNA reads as TGTGCCAGCAGTGAACAGACTGCCCAAAACACCATATATTTT.

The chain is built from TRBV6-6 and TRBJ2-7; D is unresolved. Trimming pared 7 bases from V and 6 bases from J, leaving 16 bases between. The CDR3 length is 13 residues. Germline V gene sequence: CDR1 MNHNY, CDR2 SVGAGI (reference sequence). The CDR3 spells CASNRVALGEQYF. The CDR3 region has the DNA TGTGCCAGCAACCGGGTCGCTCTGGGCGAGCAGTACTTC.

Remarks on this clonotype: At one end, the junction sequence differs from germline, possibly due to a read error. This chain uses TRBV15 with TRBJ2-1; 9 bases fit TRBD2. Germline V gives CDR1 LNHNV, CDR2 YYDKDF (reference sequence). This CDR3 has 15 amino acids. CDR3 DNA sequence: TGTGCCACCAGCAGAGGACTAGCGGTCGGCAATGGGCAGTTCTTC. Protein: CATSRGLAVGNGQFF.

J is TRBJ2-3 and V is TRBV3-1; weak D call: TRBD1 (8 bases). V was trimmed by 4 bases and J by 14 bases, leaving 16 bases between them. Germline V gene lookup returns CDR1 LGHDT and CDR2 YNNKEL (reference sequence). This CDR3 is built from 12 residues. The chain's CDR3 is CASSPGQGGLYF. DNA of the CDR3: TGTGCCAGCAGCCCAGGACAGGGAGGGCTGTATTTT.

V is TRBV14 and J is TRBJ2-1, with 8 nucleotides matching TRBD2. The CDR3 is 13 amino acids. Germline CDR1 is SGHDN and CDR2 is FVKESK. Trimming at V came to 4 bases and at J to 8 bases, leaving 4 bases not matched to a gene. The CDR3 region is CASSLRLAYEQFF. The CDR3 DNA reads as TGTGCCAGCAGCCTGAGACTAGCGTATGAGCAGTTCTTC.

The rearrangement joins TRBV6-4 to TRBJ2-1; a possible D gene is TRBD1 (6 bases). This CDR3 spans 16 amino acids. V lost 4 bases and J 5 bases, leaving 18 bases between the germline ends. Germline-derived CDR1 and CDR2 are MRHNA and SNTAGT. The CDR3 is CASSAQTGKSNNEQFF. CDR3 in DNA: TGTGCCAGCAGTGCCCAAACAGGGAAAAGTAACAATGAGCAGTTCTTC.